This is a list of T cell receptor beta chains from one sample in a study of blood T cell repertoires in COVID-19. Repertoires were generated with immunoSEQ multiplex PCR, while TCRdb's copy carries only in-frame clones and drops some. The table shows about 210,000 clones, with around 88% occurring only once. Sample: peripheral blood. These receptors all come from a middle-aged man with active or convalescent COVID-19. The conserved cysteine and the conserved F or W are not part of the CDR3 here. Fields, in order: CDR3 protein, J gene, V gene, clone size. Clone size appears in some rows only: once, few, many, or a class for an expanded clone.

CDR3 protein: ASSLVIGSGLEQY
J gene: TRBJ2-7
V gene: TRBV5-5
clone size: .

CDR3 protein: ASSQGWADTQY
J gene: TRBJ2-3
V gene: TRBV2
clone size: .

CDR3 protein: ASSLDEGLGEQY
J gene: TRBJ2-7
V gene: TRBV7-8
clone size: .

CDR3 protein: ASSLETRADGYT
J gene: TRBJ1-2
V gene: TRBV7-2
clone size: .

CDR3 protein: ASGLTSVLTTDTQY
J gene: TRBJ2-3
V gene: TRBV12-5
clone size: .

CDR3 protein: ATSPGPDTQY
J gene: TRBJ2-3
V gene: TRBV24-1
clone size: .

CDR3 protein: ASSRTSGSDEQF
J gene: TRBJ2-1
V gene: TRBV7-3
clone size: .

CDR3 protein: ASSFYGETQY
J gene: TRBJ2-5
V gene: TRBV5-4
clone size: .

CDR3 protein: ASGPLRVIAGVSDTQY
J gene: TRBJ2-3
V gene: TRBV12-5
clone size: .

CDR3 protein: ASSLYAGSPRDEQF
J gene: TRBJ2-1
V gene: TRBV27
clone size: .

CDR3 protein: ASSEGGYVPYGYT
J gene: TRBJ1-2
V gene: TRBV6-1
clone size: .

CDR3 protein: ASSRKGRTGELF
J gene: TRBJ2-2
V gene: TRBV6-5
clone size: .

CDR3 protein: ASSLGGVRTGYT
J gene: TRBJ1-2
V gene: TRBV11-2
clone size: .

CDR3 protein: ASSFRSNEQF
J gene: TRBJ2-1
V gene: TRBV28
clone size: .

CDR3 protein: ASSLAQGSGNTIY
J gene: TRBJ1-3
V gene: TRBV7-6
clone size: .

CDR3 protein: ASSHIGRETQY
J gene: TRBJ2-5
V gene: TRBV7-9
clone size: .

CDR3 protein: ASSLGRGGAHEKLF
J gene: TRBJ1-4
V gene: TRBV27
clone size: .

CDR3 protein: ASSQDDVAGDPSTDTQY
J gene: TRBJ2-3
V gene: TRBV4-2
clone size: .

CDR3 protein: ASSSQGAYGNEQF
J gene: TRBJ2-1
V gene: TRBV7-3
clone size: .

CDR3 protein: ASSPNGQAEQY
J gene: TRBJ2-7
V gene: TRBV18
clone size: many

CDR3 protein: ASTEDDGYT
J gene: TRBJ1-2
V gene: TRBV2
clone size: .

CDR3 protein: ASSPPRGETEAF
J gene: TRBJ1-1
V gene: TRBV5-1
clone size: .

CDR3 protein: ASSIRLVNTGELF
J gene: TRBJ2-2
V gene: TRBV19
clone size: .

CDR3 protein: ASSPINGRGTNEKLF
J gene: TRBJ1-4
V gene: TRBV18
clone size: .

CDR3 protein: ASSIGWTPRRETQY
J gene: TRBJ2-5
V gene: TRBV19
clone size: .

CDR3 protein: ASSQEPTSGGAGETQY
J gene: TRBJ2-5
V gene: TRBV4-1
clone size: .

CDR3 protein: ASSPTPAGGRNIQY
J gene: TRBJ2-4
V gene: TRBV6-2/TRBV6-3
clone size: .

CDR3 protein: ASSLGTVNTEAF
J gene: TRBJ1-1
V gene: TRBV6-5
clone size: .

CDR3 protein: ASRATVSGNTIY
J gene: TRBJ1-3
V gene: TRBV6-5
clone size: .

CDR3 protein: ASSQVVRSTNTEAF
J gene: TRBJ1-1
V gene: TRBV3-1/TRBV3-2
clone size: .

CDR3 protein: ASSQGRTGTEAF
J gene: TRBJ1-1
V gene: TRBV18
clone size: .

CDR3 protein: ASSQQTGAVRADTQY
J gene: TRBJ2-3
V gene: TRBV4-2
clone size: .

CDR3 protein: ASSLEDNEQF
J gene: TRBJ2-1
V gene: TRBV5-6
clone size: .

CDR3 protein: ASSLTWTNTEAF
J gene: TRBJ1-1
V gene: TRBV4-2
clone size: .

CDR3 protein: ASSPGFAGGADTQY
J gene: TRBJ2-3
V gene: TRBV7-9
clone size: .

CDR3 protein: ASSLQDRIANEQF
J gene: TRBJ2-1
V gene: TRBV3-1/TRBV3-2
clone size: .

CDR3 protein: ASDGTGNTIY
J gene: TRBJ1-3
V gene: TRBV28
clone size: .

CDR3 protein: SVDNRDSANEKLF
J gene: TRBJ1-4
V gene: TRBV29-1
clone size: .

CDR3 protein: ASSRDRMVSGNTIY
J gene: TRBJ1-3
V gene: TRBV19
clone size: once

CDR3 protein: ASSLEWTSAYNEQF
J gene: TRBJ2-1
V gene: TRBV27
clone size: .

CDR3 protein: ASSQGTGVVGETQY
J gene: TRBJ2-5
V gene: TRBV3-1/TRBV3-2
clone size: .